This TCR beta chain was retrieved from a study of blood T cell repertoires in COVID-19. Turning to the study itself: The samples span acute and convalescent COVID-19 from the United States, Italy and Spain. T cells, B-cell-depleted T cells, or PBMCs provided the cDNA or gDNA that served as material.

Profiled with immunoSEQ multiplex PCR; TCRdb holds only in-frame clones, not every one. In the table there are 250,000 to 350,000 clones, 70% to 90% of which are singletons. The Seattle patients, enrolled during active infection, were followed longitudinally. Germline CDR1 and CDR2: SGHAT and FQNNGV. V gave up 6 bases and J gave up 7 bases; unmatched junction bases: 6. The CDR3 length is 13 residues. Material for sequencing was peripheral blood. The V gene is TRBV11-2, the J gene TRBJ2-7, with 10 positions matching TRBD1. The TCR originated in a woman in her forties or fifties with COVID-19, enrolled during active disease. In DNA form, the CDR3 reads TGTGCCAGCAGAGGACAGGGGGTGGAAGAGCAGTACTTC. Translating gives CASRGQGVEEQYF.